This T cell receptor (beta chain) is from a study of cytomegalovirus exposure and HLA in healthy donors. It was with 60 Vbeta and 13 Jbeta primers that the PCR ran. Sequenced by immunoSEQ multiplex PCR; TCRdb stores in-frame clones only, minus some. The data hold some 90,000 clones, with nearly 70% observed a single time. The V end lost 5 bases, the J end lost 5 bases, and 9 bases lay between the germline ends. The CDR3 spans 12 residues. Per germline, CDR1 LGHNT and CDR2 FRNRAP. The chain couples TRBV12-5 to TRBJ1-1; D is uncertain. The sample taken for sequencing was PBMCs. This TCR derives from a man aged 45-65 years in good health and CMV-seronegative. CDR3 region: CASGTRATEAFF. CDR3 in DNA: TGTGCTAGTGGTACGCGGGCAACTGAAGCTTTCTTT.